This TCR beta chain was identified in a study of blood T cells in healthy people across ages. General study points: Among T cells, TCR beta diversity per million cells dropped roughly linearly as age rose.

Details on this clonotype: Antigen specificity is unknown.

The germline gives CDR1 MNHNS, CDR2 SASEGT. Trimming removed 9 bases at V and 3 bases at J, with 6 bases between. The CDR3 sequence is 11 residues long. The use of a sample-barcoded 5' primer and a J-beta primer mix characterized a second PCR of about 6 to 11 cycles. Using its own MiXCR run on the 5' RACE reads, TCRdb lists one record per CDR3 protein. The sample holds some 1.5 million distinct CDR3 sequences; 28% are singletons and the top ten take 7.7%. V usage is TRBV6-1 and J usage is TRBJ2-1; D unresolved. The TCR was taken from a woman in her thirties in good health. Sequenced: blood. The CDR3 DNA reads TGTGCCAGTCAAGACTACAATGAGCAGTTCTTC. Translating it yields CASQDYNEQFF.